Detailed here is one TCR beta chain. Germline values: CDR1 LNHDA, CDR2 SQIVND (reference sequence). The CDR3 runs 18 residues. Trimming stripped 4 bases from V and 1 base from J, with 20 bases between. This sample is drawn from a study of beta chain features in type 1 diabetes. As every portion of the isolated RNA was reverse transcribed, the sequencing read expressed TCRB transcripts. Only in-frame clones appear in the TCRdb table, and some are missing; sequencing was by immunoSEQ multiplex PCR. The sample contains about 60,000 clones, around three fifths of which appear only once. The chain joins TRBV19 to TRBJ1-5, with D perhaps matching TRBD1 (5 bases). The sequence was obtained from a woman between 18 and 30 years old in good health. Sequenced sample: Tregs from blood. For the CDR3, the DNA is TGTGCCAGTAGTAGCCCCTGGGGCACTTCCCTGAGCAATCAGCCCCAGCATTTT. It translates to CASSSPWGTSLSNQPQHF.